These 32 T cell receptor beta chains came from one sample sequenced in a study of blood T cell repertoires in COVID-19. Some clones are missing from TCRdb's copy, which holds only in-frame ones; the method was immunoSEQ multiplex PCR. Of fewer than 350,000 clones listed, roughly nine tenths are singletons. The specimen sequenced was PBMCs or T cells enriched from blood (not recorded which). The receptors originated from a man aged 55 to 69 who had recovered from COVID-19.

The rearrangement joins TRBV6-1 to TRBJ2-7, with D possibly matching TRBD1 (6 bases). The CDR3 loop spans 14 amino acids. Germline values: CDR1 MNHNS, CDR2 SASEGT. Trimming shortened V by 3 bases and J by 4 bases, and 13 bases separated the two germline ends. The chain's CDR3 is CASSEWGRGYEQYF. CDR3 in DNA: TGTGCCAGCAGTGAGTGGGGGCGCGGATACGAGCAGTACTTC.

This clone was seen only once. The J gene is TRBJ2-1, the V gene TRBV19; TRBD2 matches at 10 bases. V was pared by 4 bases and J by 4 bases, with 4 bases of the junction left unmatched. CDR1 LNHDA and CDR2 SQIVND come from the germline V gene (reference sequence). CDR3 size: 15 residues. Here the CDR3 reads CASSKNSGGYNEQFF. CDR3 sequence (DNA): TGTGCCAGTAGTAAGAATAGCGGGGGGTACAATGAGCAGTTCTTC. Combining the CDR3 with reference TRBV19 and TRBJ2-1 gives the whole variable domain DGGITQSPKYLFRKEGQNVTLSCEQNLNHDAMYWYRQDPGQGLRLIYYSQIVNDFQKGDIAEGYSVSREKKESFPLTVTSAQKNPTAFYLCASSKNSGGYNEQFFGPGTRLTVL.

Details on this clone: Other DNA sequences of this sample code for an identical CDR3. The V gene is TRBV18, the J gene TRBJ2-2; 13 positions match TRBD2. Trimming at V came to 3 bases and at J to 5 bases, leaving 3 bases not matched to a gene. This CDR3 has 16 amino acids. Germline V gene data show CDR1 as KGHSH and CDR2 as LQKENI. CDR3 nucleotide sequence: TGTGCCAGCTCACCCGGACTAGCGGGAGTTACCGGGGAGCTGTTTTTT. It encodes CASSPGLAGVTGELFF.

Comment on this clone: The sample contains more than one DNA sequence encoding this CDR3. This rearrangement joins TRBV5-1 to TRBJ2-7; 9 nucleotides align to TRBD1. Trimming removed 0 bases from V and 2 bases from J; junction bases left unmatched: 3. Germline loops: CDR1 SGHRS, CDR2 YFSETQ. The CDR3 is 15 amino acids. CDR3 amino acids: CASSLGGQGTYEQYF. The CDR3 coding sequence is TGCGCCAGCAGCTTGGGCGGACAGGGGACCTACGAGCAGTACTTC. Full variable domain (missing parts from reference TRBV5-1 and TRBJ2-7): KAGVTQTPRYLIKTRGQQVTLSCSPISGHRSVSWYQQTPGQGLQFLFEYFSETQRNKGNFPGRFSGRQFSNSRSEMNVSTLELGDSALYLCASSLGGQGTYEQYFGPGTRLTVT.

V usage is TRBV5-1 and J usage is TRBJ2-7; 7 bases match TRBD1. This CDR3 has 14 amino acids. V trimming: 4 bases; J trimming: 3 bases; junction bases outside the gene matches: 7. Germline CDR1 reads SGHRS; CDR2 reads YFSETQ. The CDR3 bases are TGCGCCAGCAGCCGGACAGGAGATTTCTACGAGCAGTACTTC. It is translated as CASSRTGDFYEQYF.

The gene calls are TRBV19 and TRBJ1-1; a possible D gene is TRBD1 (6 bases). The CDR3 has 15 amino acids. Between the trimmed V and J ends, which lost 5 bases and 1 base, there was a span of 14 bases. Germline CDR1 and CDR2: LNHDA and SQIVND (reference sequence). CDR3 DNA sequence: TGTGCCAGTAGTCGAGCGGGGGGGCCGAACACTGAAGCTTTCTTT. Protein: CASSRAGGPNTEAFF.

The rearrangement links TRBV24-1 to TRBJ1-2, with 9 bases fitting TRBD1. The CDR3 covers 13 residues. The V gene's germline CDR1 is KGHDR and CDR2 SFDVKD. Trimming took 9 bases from V and 3 from J; bases not matched to a gene: 4. The CDR3 DNA reads TGTGCCACCGAGGGACAGGGTGACTATGGCTACACCTTC. The encoded protein is CATEGQGDYGYTF.

This rearrangement joins TRBV6-6 to TRBJ1-4; D is unclear. CDR1 is MNHNY, CDR2 SVGAGI, per germline (reference sequence). The CDR3 is made up of 13 amino acids. V dropped 4 bases and J dropped 8 bases, with 11 bases sitting between them. This chain's CDR3 is CASSLQSAEKLFF. The CDR3 DNA is TGTGCCAGCAGTTTACAGTCTGCGGAAAAACTGTTTTTT.

The chain couples TRBV18 to TRBJ2-5, with 9 positions matching TRBD1. Trimming at V came to 4 bases and at J to 5 bases, leaving 2 bases not matched to a gene. This CDR3 region has 13 residues. Germline V gene data show CDR1 as KGHSH and CDR2 as LQKENI. The CDR3 loop reads CASSQGQGETQYF. The CDR3 DNA reads TGTGCCAGCTCACAAGGACAGGGGGAGACCCAGTACTTC.

This clone came up once. The chain carries TRBV2 and TRBJ2-7; D may be TRBD1 (5 bases). V lost 8 bases and J 3 bases, leaving 11 bases between the germline ends. Germline CDR1 reads SNHLY; CDR2 reads FYNNEI. CDR3 length equals 12 residues. The CDR3 coding sequence is TGTGCCAGCGAGGACAACCACTACGAGCAGTACTTC. Encoded protein: CASEDNHYEQYF.

V is TRBV9 and J is TRBJ2-5, with D possibly TRBD2 on 6 matching bases. CDR3 length: 16 amino acids. From germline, CDR1 is SGDLS and CDR2 YYNGEE. The V gene lost 0 bases and the J gene lost 4 bases, with 16 bases spanning the gap. The CDR3 is CASSVDTGALLETQYF. CDR3 DNA sequence: TGTGCCAGCAGCGTAGATACGGGAGCCTTGTTAGAGACCCAGTACTTC.

The table lists this clone with a few counts. The gene calls are TRBV29-1 and TRBJ1-1; tentatively, D is TRBD1 (6 bases). CDR3 length: 13 amino acids. Germline V gives CDR1 SQVTM, CDR2 ANQGSEA. V dropped 3 bases and J dropped 3 bases, with 11 bases sitting between them. The CDR3 DNA is TGCAGCGTTGACCCTTCAGGGGACACTGAAGCTTTCTTT. Protein product: CSVDPSGDTEAFF.

The chain links TRBV6-4 to TRBJ2-2; 15 bases match TRBD2. Losses at the gene ends were 6 bases for V and 6 bases for J; bases not matched to a gene: 5. Germline values: CDR1 MRHNA, CDR2 SNTAGT. The CDR3 totals 16 residues. The DNA of the CDR3 is TGTGCCAGCAGGGCCGGACTAGCGGGAGGGCCCGGGGAGCTGTTTTTT. It translates to CASRAGLAGGPGELFF.

J is TRBJ2-7 and V is TRBV15, with 9 positions matching TRBD2. This CDR3 region has 17 residues. The V gene end was trimmed by 1 base and the J gene end by 1 base; junction bases not matched to a gene: 8. The germline V gene has CDR1 LNHNV and CDR2 YYDKDF (reference sequence). CDR3 in amino acids: CATSRVGSGRGSYEQYF. The CDR3 bases are TGTGCCACCAGCAGAGTGGGTAGCGGGAGAGGGTCCTACGAGCAGTACTTC.

The chain recombines TRBV7-9 with TRBJ1-1; D remains unclear. With 2 bases removed from V and 5 bases from J, the gap between germline ends came to 12 bases. The CDR3 has 14 residues. Germline CDR1 and CDR2: SEHNR and FQNEAQ (reference sequence). The CDR3 DNA reads as TGTGCCAGCAGCTTACGGGGAGCGGGGACTGAAGCTTTCTTT. It translates to CASSLRGAGTEAFF.

In nucleotides, the CDR3 is TGTGCTAGTGGTTTGGGACAGGGAGAGGCTTTCTTT. Translated, it gives CASGLGQGEAFF. This rearrangement joins TRBV12-5 to TRBJ1-1; 7 bases are shared with TRBD1. Germline V gene lookup returns CDR1 LGHNT and CDR2 FRNRAP. J lost 11 bases, V lost 1 base, and 4 bases had no gene match. The CDR3 has 12 residues.

The chain employs TRBV10-1 and TRBJ2-1, with TRBD2 matching over 7 bases. From germline, CDR1 is WNHNN and CDR2 SYGVQD (reference sequence). V was clipped by 0 bases and J by 0 bases; unmatched bases: 2. CDR3 length: 16 residues. The CDR3 DNA sequence: TGCGCCAGCAGTGAGTCGAGCGGGAACTCCTACAATGAGCAGTTCTTC. Translating gives CASSESSGNSYNEQFF.

This chain connects TRBV5-6 to TRBJ2-7, with 8 nucleotides matching TRBD1. Unmatched junction bases numbered 11, after V lost 4 bases and J lost 5 bases. The CDR3 sequence is 15 residues long. Germline V CDR1 and CDR2: SGHDT, YYEEEE. In DNA, the CDR3 is TGTGCCAGCAGCCTATTGGACAGGGTGTCCGACGAGCAGTACTTC. Protein product: CASSLLDRVSDEQYF.

V is TRBV5-4 and J is TRBJ1-2; the match to TRBD1 covers 8 bases. V lost 3 bases and J lost 4; bases outside the gene matches: 11. Germline V lookup: CDR1 SGHNT, CDR2 YYREEE (reference sequence). This CDR3 contains 16 residues. The CDR3 protein is CASSSALGQGGYGYTF. CDR3 bases: TGTGCCAGCAGCTCTGCACTAGGACAGGGAGGCTATGGCTACACCTTC. The full variable domain, its missing parts supplied by reference TRBV5-4 and TRBJ1-2, is ETGVTQSPTHLIKTRGQQVTLRCSSQSGHNTVSWYQQALGQGPQFIFQYYREEENGRGNFPPRFSGLQFPNYSSELNVNALELDDSALYLCASSSALGQGGYGYTFGSGTRLTVV.

The rearrangement links TRBV6-2 or TRBV6-3 to TRBJ2-5, with 7 bases fitting TRBD2. Germline V lookup: CDR1 MNHEY, CDR2 SVGEGT. CDR3 length: 15 amino acids. V lost 0 bases to trimming and J lost 4 bases; unmatched junction nucleotides: 5. CDR3 bases: TGTGCCAGCAGTTACTCGGGAGGGCCTTTAGAGACCCAGTACTTC. It yields the protein CASSYSGGPLETQYF.

The chain employs TRBV4-2 and TRBJ2-1; 12 bases map to TRBD2. The V segment lost 1 base and the J segment 4 bases; nucleotides outside the gene matches: 2. The CDR3 totals 16 residues. Germline V gene data show CDR1 as LGHNA and CDR2 as YNFKEQ. The CDR3 DNA is TGTGCCAGCAGCCAAGGGACTAGCGGGGATTACAATGAGCAGTTCTTC. Amino acid sequence: CASSQGTSGDYNEQFF.

This chain joins TRBV30 and TRBJ1-2, with TRBD1 matching over 9 bases. Germline V gives CDR1 GTSNPN, CDR2 SVGIG (reference sequence). V was clipped by 5 bases and J by 4 bases; unmatched bases: 11. CDR3 length: 15 residues. CDR3 amino acids: CAWEQGAATIYGYTF. CDR3 sequence (DNA): TGTGCCTGGGAACAGGGGGCCGCGACCATCTATGGCTACACCTTC.

CDR3 bases: TGTGCCAGCAGCCAAGGTACTAGCGGGAGGGACCCCGGGGAGCTGTTTTTT. It specifies CASSQGTSGRDPGELFF. The gene calls are TRBV4-2 and TRBJ2-2; 13 bases align to TRBD2. Unmatched junction bases numbered 5, after V lost 1 base and J lost 6 bases. The length of the CDR3 is 17 residues. Germline V gene data show CDR1 as LGHNA and CDR2 as YNFKEQ.

The gene calls are TRBV27 and TRBJ1-2; 8 nucleotides line up with TRBD1. The germline V gene has CDR1 MNHEY and CDR2 SMNVEV (reference sequence). V was pared by 6 bases and J by 3 bases, with 9 bases of the junction left unmatched. CDR3 length equals 15 residues. The CDR3 nucleotides are TGTGCCAGCAGGTCGACAGGGGATTTTGACTATGGCTACACCTTC. It yields the protein CASRSTGDFDYGYTF.

V usage is TRBV11-3 and J usage is TRBJ2-2; no reliable D call. The CDR3 contains 14 residues. Looked up from germline, CDR1 is SGHNT and CDR2 is YENEEA. Between the trimmed V and J ends, which lost 0 bases and 6 bases, there was a span of 8 bases. CDR3 nucleotide sequence: TGTGCCAGCAGCTTAGATCAGATGGCCGGGGAGCTGTTTTTT. Its translation is CASSLDQMAGELFF.

The chain couples TRBV7-9 to TRBJ1-4, with D maybe TRBD1 (6 bases). Germline values: CDR1 SEHNR, CDR2 FQNEAQ (reference sequence). Between the trimmed V and J ends, which lost 2 bases and 7 bases, there was a span of 14 bases. The CDR3 is made up of 15 amino acids. CDR3 DNA sequence: TGTGCCAGCAGCTTATTGGCGGTAGGGGGTGAAAAACTGTTTTTT. It encodes CASSLLAVGGEKLFF.

The sample holds one count of this clone. The J gene is TRBJ2-3, the V gene TRBV6-6; TRBD2 matches 9 bases. This CDR3 is 15 amino acids long. V gave up 6 bases and J gave up 5 bases; unmatched junction bases: 9. The germline V gene has CDR1 MNHNY and CDR2 SVGAGI (reference sequence). CDR3 sequence (DNA): TGTGCCAGCAGCCGGCGGGAGGGCCTAGGAGATACGCAGTATTTT. It encodes CASSRREGLGDTQYF.

The chain carries TRBV15 and TRBJ2-5, with D possibly being TRBD2 (7 bases). Germline CDR1 LNHNV, CDR2 YYDKDF (reference sequence). V dropped 5 bases and J dropped 1 base, with 26 bases sitting between them. This CDR3 is built from 19 residues. CDR3 coding DNA: TGTGCCACCAGCCAGGTACGGGGGGCAGGTTCGGATCGCCAAGAGACCCAGTACTTC. The encoded protein is CATSQVRGAGSDRQETQYF.

The rearrangement joins TRBV28 to TRBJ1-1; D might be TRBD1 (6 bases). CDR1 is MDHEN and CDR2 is SYDVKM in the germline V gene. Trimming removed 6 bases from V and 2 bases from J, with 16 bases in between. CDR3 length: 15 residues. This CDR3 is CASSSPRGHNTEAFF. CDR3 bases: TGTGCCAGCAGCTCACCCAGGGGCCACAACACTGAAGCTTTCTTT.

The chain couples TRBV18 to TRBJ2-2; 13 bases line up with TRBD2. This CDR3 spans 16 amino acids. Trimming took 2 bases from V and 5 from J; bases not matched to a gene: 2. Per germline, CDR1 KGHSH and CDR2 LQKENI. The CDR3 DNA sequence: TGTGCCAGCTCACCAATGACTAGCGGGGGGACCGGGGAGCTGTTTTTT. It yields the protein CASSPMTSGGTGELFF.

The table lists this clone with a few counts. The rearrangement links TRBV7-9 to TRBJ1-3; D is uncertain. The CDR3 is 14 amino acids. Per the germline V gene, CDR1 is SEHNR and CDR2 is FQNEAQ (reference sequence). V lost 4 bases, J lost 0 bases, and 7 bases lay in between. Here the CDR3 reads CASSSLSSGNTIYF. The DNA of the CDR3 is TGTGCCAGCAGCTCATTGAGCTCTGGAAACACCATATATTTT.

This clone was found once. The chain carries TRBV4-2 and TRBJ2-1; TRBD1 might be the D (7 bases). CDR3 size: 20 residues. Trimming took 0 bases from V and 0 from J, leaving 21 bases between them. Germline lookup yields CDR1 LGHNA and CDR2 YNFKEQ. CDR3 nucleotides: TGTGCCAGCAGCCAAGATGATTGGCAGGGGGGCCAGTTCTCCTACAATGAGCAGTTCTTC. Encoded protein: CASSQDDWQGGQFSYNEQFF.